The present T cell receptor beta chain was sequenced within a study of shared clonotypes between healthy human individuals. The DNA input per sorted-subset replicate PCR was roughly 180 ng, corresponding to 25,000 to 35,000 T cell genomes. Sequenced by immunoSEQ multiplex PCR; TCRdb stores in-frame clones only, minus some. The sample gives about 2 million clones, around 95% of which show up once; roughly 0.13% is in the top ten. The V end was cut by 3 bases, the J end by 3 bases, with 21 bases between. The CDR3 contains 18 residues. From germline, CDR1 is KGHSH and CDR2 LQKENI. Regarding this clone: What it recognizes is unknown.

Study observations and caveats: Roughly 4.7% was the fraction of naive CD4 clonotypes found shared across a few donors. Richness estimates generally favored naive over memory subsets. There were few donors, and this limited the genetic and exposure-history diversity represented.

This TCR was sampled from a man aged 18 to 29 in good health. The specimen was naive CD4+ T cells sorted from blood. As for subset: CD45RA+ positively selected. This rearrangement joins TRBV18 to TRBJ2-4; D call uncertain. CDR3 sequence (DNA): TGTGCCAGCTCACCCCTAACGACCTTCGAGTCGGGCAAAAACATTCAGTACTTC. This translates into CASSPLTTFESGKNIQYF. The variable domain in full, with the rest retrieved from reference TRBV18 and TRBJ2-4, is NAGVMQNPRHLVRRRGQEARLRCSPMKGHSHVYWYRQLPEEGLKFMVYLQKENIIDESGMPKERFSAEFPKEGPSILRIQQVVRGDSAAYFCASSPLTTFESGKNIQYFGAGTRLSVL.